The rows below give T cell receptor beta chains drawn from one sample of a study of OX40 agonist ivuxolimab in advanced cancers. This table comes from immunoSEQ multiplex PCR, and its TCRdb copy is limited to in-frame clones, with some not included. The sample holds 60,000 to 70,000 clones; roughly 89% are singletons and the top ten take over 1%. The input for sequencing was CD4+ or CD8+ T cells sorted from blood, taken in a trial of the OX40 agonist ivuxolimab. The receptors stem from an adult with an advanced solid tumor such as melanoma, head and neck, liver or kidney cancer. CDR3s include the opening cysteine and the closing phenylalanine or tryptophan. D genes are given only for firm matches. Not every row has a clone size; where given, it reads once, few, many or a size class.

CASSINRKTEAFF	TGTGCCAGTAGTATCAACAGGAAAACTGAAGCTTTCTTT	-	TRBJ1-1	-	TRBV19
CASRTSVSYEQYF	TGTGCCAGCAGGACTAGCGTATCCTACGAGCAGTACTTC	TRBD2	TRBJ2-7	-	TRBV6-6
CASSPAGNQPQHF	TGTGCCAGCAGCCCCGCGGGCAATCAGCCCCAGCATTTT	-	TRBJ1-5	-	TRBV7-8
CASRGDTGELFF	TGTGCCAGCCGGGGGGACACCGGGGAGCTGTTTTTT	TRBD2	TRBJ2-2	-	TRBV2
CASSPSREFGNEQFF	TGCGCCAGCAGCCCGTCGAGGGAGTTTGGGAATGAGCAGTTCTTC	-	TRBJ2-1	-	TRBV5-1
CASCEEVNTEAFF	TGTGCCAGCTGTGAAGAGGTGAACACTGAAGCTTTCTTT	-	TRBJ1-1	-	TRBV2
CASSSGRNTEAFF	TGTGCCAGTAGTTCTGGGAGGAACACTGAAGCTTTCTTT	-	TRBJ1-1	-	TRBV19
CASSLTSGSILEQFF	TGTGCCAGCAGCTTAACTAGCGGGAGTATACTTGAGCAGTTCTTC	TRBD2	TRBJ2-1	-	TRBV5-4
CASSSGRPGDTQYF	TGCGCCAGCAGCTCAGGACGGCCTGGGGATACGCAGTATTTT	-	TRBJ2-3	-	TRBV5-1
CASSPVPRVNEQFF	TGTGCCAGCTCACCAGTCCCTCGAGTTAATGAGCAGTTCTTC	-	TRBJ2-1	-	TRBV18
CASSFRQGPEAFF	TGTGCCAGCAGCTTTCGACAGGGCCCTGAAGCTTTCTTT	TRBD1	TRBJ1-1	-	TRBV7-9
CASSPNSGFNTQYF	TGTGCCAGCAGCCCGAATAGCGGATTTAATACGCAGTATTTT	-	TRBJ2-3	-	TRBV11-2
CASSLLGLAADTQYF	TGTGCCAGCAGCTTATTGGGCTTAGCCGCAGATACGCAGTATTTT	-	TRBJ2-3	-	TRBV11-1
CASSQGLGQTYEQYF	TGTGCCAGCAGCCAAGGGTTGGGACAGACCTACGAGCAGTACTTC	TRBD1	TRBJ2-7	-	TRBV14
CASSLGGQETQYF	TGTGCTAGCAGCTTGGGGGGACAAGAGACCCAGTACTTC	-	TRBJ2-5	-	TRBV7-7
CASSENPYGVSGNTIYF	TGTGCCAGCAGTGAAAACCCGTACGGCGTCTCTGGAAACACCATATATTTT	-	TRBJ1-3	-	TRBV6-1
CASSYISRQGREDEQFF	TGTGCCAGTAGCTATATTTCGAGACAGGGTCGGGAGGATGAGCAGTTCTTC	-	TRBJ2-1	-	TRBV19
CASSVIGNEQFF	TGCGCCAGCAGTGTCATCGGGAATGAGCAGTTCTTC	-	TRBJ2-1	-	TRBV10-2
CASRTGADTQYF	TGTGCCAGCAGGACAGGGGCAGATACGCAGTATTTT	TRBD1	TRBJ2-3	-	TRBV6-5
CSGQRGRLETQYF	TGCAGCGGCCAACGGGGGCGTTTAGAGACCCAGTACTTC	-	TRBJ2-5	-	TRBV29-1
CASSPGVAGNNEQFF	TGTGCCAGCAGCCCCGGGGTAGCGGGGAACAATGAGCAGTTCTTC	TRBD2	TRBJ2-1	-	TRBV7-3
CASSPDRYEQYF	TGTGCCAGCAGCCCGGACAGATACGAGCAGTACTTC	-	TRBJ2-7	-	TRBV13
CASSLGGVNYEQYF	TGTGCCAGCAGCTTAGGGGGGGTAAACTACGAGCAGTACTTC	-	TRBJ2-7	-	TRBV7-8
CASSADRADYGYTF	TGTGCCAGCAGCGCCGACAGGGCCGACTATGGCTACACCTTC	TRBD1	TRBJ1-2	-	TRBV9
CATSTLWGDGYTF	TGTGCCACCAGCACCTTATGGGGGGATGGCTACACCTTC	-	TRBJ1-2	-	TRBV15
CASSSKLATHTDTQYF	TGTGCCAGCAGCTCCAAGCTAGCGACTCACACAGATACGCAGTATTTT	-	TRBJ2-3	-	TRBV21-1
CASSGQGLNSPLHF	TGTGCCAGCTCGGGACAGGGGCTTAATTCACCCCTCCACTTT	TRBD1	TRBJ1-6	-	TRBV7-2
CASSLVTASSGAFF	TGTGCCAGCAGCTTAGTAACAGCATCCTCGGGAGCTTTCTTT	-	TRBJ1-1	few	TRBV7-2
CAISARPLAGGSTDTQYF	TGTGCCATCAGTGCCCGACCCCTAGCGGGAGGTAGCACAGATACGCAGTATTTT	TRBD2	TRBJ2-3	-	TRBV10-3